Here is one T cell receptor (beta chain) with its context. This clone was seen only once. Its cognate antigen has yet to be identified. Base qualities were left out, and no much larger clone turns up one base away. Patients with a history of autoimmune disease or receiving systemic immunosuppression were excluded from the trial. Peripheral blood for TCR sequencing was collected from all dose cohorts at baseline, on cycle 4 day 1, and on cycle 7 day 1. Samples were obtained from an open-label, multicenter, first-in-human phase I dose-escalation trial of ivuxolimab. Adults with locally advanced or metastatic melanoma, renal cell carcinoma, hepatocellular carcinoma or head and neck squamous cell carcinoma were enrolled in the trial. Before TCR sequencing, CD4+ T cells and CD8+ T cells were sorted from peripheral blood as separate populations. This sample is drawn from a study of OX40 agonist ivuxolimab in advanced cancers. About the investigation overall: Ivuxolimab was an agonistic, fully human IgG2 monoclonal antibody directed against OX40 (CD134), a costimulatory receptor. The paper reports the monotherapy dose-escalation portion (N of about 52 patients) of the phase I ivuxolimab trial. Of the approximately 50 patients in dose escalation, 19 had hepatocellular carcinoma, approximately 15 had melanoma, 9 had renal cell carcinoma and 9 had head and neck cancer. Peripheral TCRbeta sequencing aimed to test whether ivuxolimab altered TCR sequence diversity and caused clonal T-cell expansion. Patients were allowed to have had prior anti-PD-1, anti-PD-L1 or anti-CTLA-4 therapy, and approximately 43% of the dose-escalation patients had previously received checkpoint inhibitors. Partial responses occurred in three dose-escalation patients: two with cutaneous melanoma and one with hepatocellular carcinoma. Intravenous ivuxolimab was administered to patients every 2 weeks at six dose levels: 0.01, 0.1, 0.3, 1.5, 3 and 10 mg/kg. A male proportion of roughly 80% and a mean age of around 60 years, ranging from roughly 23 to 80, were recorded for the dose-escalation cohort.

What the work shows at the level of the full study, not this receptor alone: Antigen specificity was not determined for the clonally expanded peripheral T cells. At doses of 0.1 to 3.0 mg/kg, clonal expansion of both CD4+ and CD8+ T cells in blood was seen between baseline and week 6. In the 0.1-3.0 mg/kg groups, partial responders had among the lowest normalized peripheral clonal expansion, particularly in CD8+ T cells. On average, CD8+ T cells showed more expanded clones than CD4+ T cells after ivuxolimab. Low levels of normalized T-cell clonal expansion were also seen in some patients who did not respond.

To sequence the TCRbeta CDR3 region, genomic DNA was isolated from the sorted cells. The immunoSEQ Assay was used to sequence the TCRbeta CDR3 regions. Not all clones reach the TCRdb copy of this immuneACCESS table, which keeps in-frame sequences only. Checked studies attribute under half of the gap to unresolved V genes and leave the rest unexplained. This sample comprises about 33,000 clones, approximately 89% of them detected only once. The ten biggest clones cover approximately 0.94% of the sample. V is pared back by 7 bases and J by 0 bases, with 10 bases lying between the germline termini. Measured from the cysteine to the phenylalanine, the CDR3 is 13 residues long. Only the CDR3 DNA is retained, 39 bases long and in frame from the first base. The germline V gene sets CDR1 to SQVTM and CDR2 to ANQGSEA.

The origin of this receptor is an adult with an advanced solid tumor such as melanoma, head and neck, liver or kidney cancer. This specimen consisted of CD4+ or CD8+ T cells sorted from blood, obtained in a trial of the OX40 agonist ivuxolimab. This chain joins TRBV29-1 to TRBJ1-3; TRBD1 could be the D gene, as 5 bases match. The CDR3 in this case is CSGGTRSGNTIYF. In nucleotides, the sequence is TGCAGCGGCGGGACTCGCTCTGGAAACACCATATATTTT.